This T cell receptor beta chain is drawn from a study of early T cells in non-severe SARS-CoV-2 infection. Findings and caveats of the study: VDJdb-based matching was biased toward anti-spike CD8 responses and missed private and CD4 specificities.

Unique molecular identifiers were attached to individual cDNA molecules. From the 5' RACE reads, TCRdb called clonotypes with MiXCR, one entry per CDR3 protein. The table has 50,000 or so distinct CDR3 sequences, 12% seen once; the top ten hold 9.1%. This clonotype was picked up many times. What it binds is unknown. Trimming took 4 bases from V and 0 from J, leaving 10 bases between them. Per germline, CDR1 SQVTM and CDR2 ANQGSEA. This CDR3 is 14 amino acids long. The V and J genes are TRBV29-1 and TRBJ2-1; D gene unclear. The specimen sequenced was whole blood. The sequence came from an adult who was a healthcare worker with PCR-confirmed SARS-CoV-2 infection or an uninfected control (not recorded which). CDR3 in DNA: TGCAGCGTTGGTCAGAGAAGCTCCTACAATGAGCAGTTCTTC. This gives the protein CSVGQRSSYNEQFF.